Below, 21 T cell receptor beta chains from the same sample are listed, as sequenced in a study of blood T cell repertoires in COVID-19. Measured with immunoSEQ multiplex PCR; TCRdb has only the in-frame clones, and not every one. The profile covers approximately 140,000 clones, with around 84% appearing a single time and roughly 13% taken by the ten largest. Sequencing input: peripheral blood. These receptor sequences come from a man between 60 and 75 years old with active or convalescent COVID-19.

The chain couples TRBV5-1 to TRBJ1-6; the match to TRBD1 covers 9 bases. The CDR3 loop spans 17 amino acids. The germline CDR1 and CDR2 sequences are SGHRS and YFSETQ. V lost 0 bases, J lost 9 bases, and 10 bases stayed unmatched. In nucleotides, the CDR3 is TGCGCCAGCAGCTTGGCTTCGACAGGGGGGGATGGTTCACCCCTCCACTTT. Residues: CASSLASTGGDGSPLHF.

This clone showed up just a few times. The J gene is TRBJ2-3, the V gene TRBV18; 12 nucleotides line up with TRBD2. The CDR3 has 16 amino acids. Germline V gene sequence: CDR1 KGHSH, CDR2 LQKENI. J gave up 6 bases and V 3 bases, and 7 bases lay outside the gene matches. The CDR3 nucleotides read TGTGCCAGCTCACCCAGGACTAGCGGGATTTTGGATACGCAGTATTTT. This gives the protein CASSPRTSGILDTQYF.

This clone was counted between two and nine times. The chain couples TRBV27 to TRBJ2-1; D possibly corresponds to TRBD2 (5 bases). Germline V lookup: CDR1 MNHEY, CDR2 SMNVEV (reference sequence). Trimming removed 5 bases from V and 4 bases from J, with 12 bases in between. This CDR3 contains 14 residues. CDR3 coding DNA: TGTGCCAGCAGTCCCCTCGGGGAGTACAATGAGCAGTTCTTC. Translating gives CASSPLGEYNEQFF.

The gene calls are TRBV19 and TRBJ2-3, with D possibly matching TRBD2 (6 bases). Trimming took 4 bases from V and 2 from J, leaving 13 bases between them. There are 15 residues in the CDR3. Germline-derived CDR1 and CDR2 are LNHDA and SQIVND (reference sequence). DNA of the CDR3: TGTGCCAGTAGTACACCGGGAGCCCCCACAGATACGCAGTATTTT. Its translation: CASSTPGAPTDTQYF.

V is TRBV27 and J is TRBJ2-7; 9 bases match TRBD2. The V gene's germline CDR1 is MNHEY and CDR2 SMNVEV (reference sequence). CDR3 length equals 19 residues. Trimming removed 7 bases from V and 2 bases from J; junction bases left unmatched: 21. The CDR3 DNA reads TGTGCCAGCATGGCGAAATCGGGCGGGAGGGCCTTTCTCCCCTACGAGCAGTACTTC. Its protein product is CASMAKSGGRAFLPYEQYF.

The chain links TRBV19 to TRBJ2-7, with D possibly matching TRBD2 (5 bases). CDR3 length equals 15 residues. CDR1 is LNHDA and CDR2 is SQIVND in the germline V gene (reference sequence). Between the trimmed V and J ends, which lost 5 bases and 0 bases, there was a span of 14 bases. CDR3 residues: CASSPRELASYEQYF. CDR3 in DNA: TGTGCCAGTAGTCCACGGGAATTAGCCTCCTACGAGCAGTACTTC.

This clone appeared many times. The rearrangement joins TRBV4-2 to TRBJ1-2; D is unresolved. The CDR3 has 15 residues. The germline V gene has CDR1 LGHNA and CDR2 YNFKEQ. The V end lost 2 bases, the J end lost 3 bases, and 13 bases lay between the germline ends. The CDR3: CASSQSEEKDYGYTF. Here the CDR3 DNA reads TGTGCCAGCAGCCAATCCGAGGAGAAGGACTATGGCTACACCTTC.

This rearrangement joins TRBV29-1 to TRBJ2-1; 15 positions match TRBD2. Germline V gene sequence: CDR1 SQVTM, CDR2 ANQGSEA. After removal of 7 bases from V and 4 bases from J, the junction contained 8 bases not matched to a gene. The CDR3 has 16 amino acids. CDR3 in DNA: TGCAGCGCCCCGGGACTAGCGGGAGGAGGGTACAATGAGCAGTTCTTC. Translating it yields CSAPGLAGGGYNEQFF.

This clone showed up many times. This chain links TRBV6-6 with TRBJ1-2, with 7 nucleotides matching TRBD1. J lost 6 bases, V lost 0 bases, and 7 bases had no gene match. CDR3 size: 15 residues. Germline values: CDR1 MNHNY, CDR2 SVGAGI (reference sequence). The CDR3 is CASSYSGQTKNGYTF. The CDR3 coding sequence is TGTGCCAGCAGTTACTCGGGACAGACCAAAAATGGCTACACCTTC.

The chain carries TRBV15 and TRBJ2-1; D is uncertain. This CDR3 spans 12 amino acids. Looked up from germline, CDR1 is LNHNV and CDR2 is YYDKDF (reference sequence). V was pared by 2 bases and J by 5 bases, with 4 bases between. CDR3 sequence reads: CATSRFDNEQFF. CDR3 coding DNA: TGTGCCACCAGCAGATTCGACAATGAGCAGTTCTTC.

V gene TRBV7-9 combines with J gene TRBJ1-4, with 7 bases identical to TRBD1. CDR1 SEHNR and CDR2 FQNEAQ come from the germline V gene (reference sequence). The CDR3 is made up of 13 amino acids. The V segment lost 3 bases and the J segment 8 bases; nucleotides outside the gene matches: 3. This chain's CDR3 is CASSFTGEEKLFF. The CDR3, as DNA: TGTGCCAGCAGCTTCACAGGGGAGGAAAAACTGTTTTTT.

The gene calls are TRBV30 and TRBJ2-7; 8 bases line up with TRBD1. CDR1 is GTSNPN, CDR2 SVGIG, per germline (reference sequence). With V trimmed by 5 bases and J by 0 bases, 6 bases remained unmatched. The CDR3 totals 14 residues. The CDR3 nucleotides are TGTGCCTGGGGGAGGACAGGGACCTCCTACGAGCAGTACTTC. Protein: CAWGRTGTSYEQYF.

This sequence joins TRBV13 and TRBJ2-3, with unresolved D. Trimming took 0 bases from V and 5 from J, leaving 15 bases between them. The CDR3 extends over 16 amino acids. From germline, CDR1 is PRHDT and CDR2 FYEKMQ (reference sequence). DNA of the CDR3: TGTGCCAGCAGCTTAGGCGATCCGGTGGGCGAAGATACGCAGTATTTT. Encoded protein: CASSLGDPVGEDTQYF.

This chain joins TRBV10-3 and TRBJ2-3; no clear D gene. Trimming shortened V by 11 bases and J by 1 base, and 4 bases separated the two germline ends. The CDR3 is made up of 10 amino acids. Germline V gene data show CDR1 as ENHRY and CDR2 as SYGVKD. Written as DNA, the CDR3 is TGTGCCGCGCGCACAGATACGCAGTATTTT. Its protein product is CAARTDTQYF.

The genes are TRBV7-2 and TRBJ2-3; no definite D call. V dropped 5 bases and J dropped 6 bases, with 12 bases sitting between them. Germline values: CDR1 SGHTA, CDR2 FQGNSA. The CDR3 runs to 13 residues. CDR3 DNA: TGTGCCAGCAGCACTGGAGTAGGTGATACGCAGTATTTT. It encodes CASSTGVGDTQYF.

The V call is TRBV12-5, the J call TRBJ2-3; 8 bases are a match to TRBD2. The CDR3 has 16 amino acids. After removal of 2 bases from V and 4 bases from J, the junction contained 8 bases not matched to a gene. Germline V gene lookup returns CDR1 LGHNT and CDR2 FRNRAP. Here the CDR3 DNA reads TGTGCTAGTGGTTTGTCAGCAGCGGGAGTTTCAGATACGCAGTATTTT. It codes for CASGLSAAGVSDTQYF.

V usage is TRBV13 and J usage is TRBJ1-1; D gene uncertain. CDR1 is PRHDT and CDR2 is FYEKMQ in the germline V gene (reference sequence). The CDR3 length is 17 residues. The V gene lost 2 bases and the J gene lost 0 bases, with 16 bases spanning the gap. The CDR3 nucleotides read TGTGCCAGCAGCTTAAGATTGGCCCCGGGGTTGAACACTGAAGCTTTCTTT. It encodes CASSLRLAPGLNTEAFF.

This chain connects TRBV7-9 to TRBJ2-2, with a possible D match to TRBD1 (7 bases). CDR3 length: 15 amino acids. Germline CDR1 and CDR2: SEHNR and FQNEAQ (reference sequence). Trimming cost V 5 bases and J 5 bases, with 15 bases left between them. CDR3 DNA sequence: TGTGCCAGCAGCCCCCAGGGGGGACAAACCGGGGAGCTGTTTTTT. Its translation: CASSPQGGQTGELFF.

This rearrangement joins TRBV7-9 to TRBJ2-1; D gene unclear. Deletions cut 6 bases from V and 9 bases from J, with 12 bases between. The germline CDR1 and CDR2 sequences are SEHNR and FQNEAQ (reference sequence). The CDR3 extends over 12 amino acids. DNA of the CDR3: TGTGCCAGCAGTCGCGGCATAAGTGAGCAGTTCTTC. Translation: CASSRGISEQFF.

The chain couples TRBV6-1 to TRBJ2-1; 11 bases are a match to TRBD2. Germline CDR1 MNHNS, CDR2 SASEGT. J lost 3 bases, V lost 1 base, and 5 bases had no gene match. This CDR3 is built from 17 residues. This CDR3 reads CASSEGPGLADYNEQFF. CDR3 sequence (DNA): TGTGCCAGCAGTGAAGGTCCGGGACTAGCGGACTACAATGAGCAGTTCTTC.

This rearrangement joins TRBV7-8 to TRBJ2-1; 8 bases are a match to TRBD1. This CDR3 has 12 amino acids. Germline loops: CDR1 SGHVS, CDR2 FQNEAQ. V lost 7 bases and J lost 14; bases outside the gene matches: 10. The CDR3 region has the DNA TGTGCCAGCACCTTCCGGGACAGGTACGAGTTCTTC. Amino acid sequence: CASTFRDRYEFF.